One sample yielded the 32 T cell receptor beta chains listed below, sequenced in a study of T cell repertoires in cytomegalovirus infection. Using its own MiXCR run on the reads, TCRdb lists one record per CDR3 protein. The table lists almost 300,000 distinct CDR3 sequences, around 10% of them singletons. The sequencing input was PBMCs. These receptor sequences come from a human donor in good health (CMV status not recorded). Some clones in this sample may be carry-over from other donors' samples.

This clonotype has at least ten counts. The rearrangement uses TRBV7-3 and TRBJ2-1; D is possibly TRBD1 (6 bases). CDR3 size: 13 residues. With 5 bases removed from V and 7 bases from J, the gap between germline ends came to 12 bases. The germline V gene has CDR1 SGHTA and CDR2 FQGTGA. The CDR3 DNA reads TGTGCCAGCAGCCAGGGGACGGGAAATGAGCAGTTCTTC. Translation gives CASSQGTGNEQFF.

This clonotype was observed at least ten times. The chain carries TRBV7-2 and TRBJ1-5; D gene ambiguous. The CDR3 length is 15 residues. Trimming left V 1 base short and J 4 bases short, with 11 bases between. Per the germline V gene, CDR1 is SGHTA and CDR2 is FQGNSA. CDR3 nucleotide sequence: TGTGCCAGCAGCTTAGGGGGTGTAGCAAATCAGCCCCAGCATTTT. It encodes CASSLGGVANQPQHF.

This clonotype was detected many times. This chain links TRBV2 with TRBJ2-4; D call uncertain. Germline V gene data show CDR1 as SNHLY and CDR2 as FYNNEI. The CDR3 loop spans 15 amino acids. V was cut by 7 bases and J by 0 bases, with 13 bases left in between. The CDR3 nucleotides read TGTGCCAGCAACCTTGACGGTCTAGCCAAAAACATTCAGTACTTC. Translating it yields CASNLDGLAKNIQYF.

The sample holds many counts of this clonotype. This chain uses TRBV12-3 or TRBV12-4 with TRBJ1-2; no definite D call. This CDR3 is 15 amino acids long. Deletions cut 3 bases from V and 0 bases from J, with 11 bases between. CDR3 sequence: CASSFIGRPNYGYTF. CDR3 nucleotides: TGTGCCAGCAGTTTTATAGGGAGACCTAACTATGGCTACACCTTC.

This clonotype appeared many times. The V call is TRBV6-2 or TRBV6-3, the J call TRBJ2-6, with D unclear. V lost 3 bases, J lost 4 bases, and 10 bases lay in between. In germline, CDR1 is MNHEY, CDR2 SVGEGT. The CDR3 spans 15 residues. The CDR3 loop is CASSYGFTGANVLTF. In DNA, the CDR3 is TGTGCCAGCAGTTATGGGTTTACCGGGGCCAACGTCCTGACTTTC.

The gene calls are TRBV29-1 and TRBJ2-7; no clear D gene. This CDR3 has 13 residues. Germline CDR1 and CDR2: SQVTM and ANQGSEA. Trimming cost V 6 bases and J 0 bases, with 12 bases left between them. CDR3 region: CSVAPPSSYEQYF. DNA for the CDR3: TGCAGCGTGGCACCGCCGTCCTCCTACGAGCAGTACTTC.

Ten or more counts support this clonotype. The chain combines TRBV7-4 with TRBJ1-6, with 7 bases aligning to TRBD1. Germline CDR1 reads SGHVT; CDR2 reads SQSDAQ. There are 16 residues in the CDR3. V lost 1 base and J lost 5; bases outside the gene matches: 5. Written as DNA, the CDR3 is TGTGCCAGCAGCTTAGATTGGACAGGCGATAATTCACCCCTCCACTTT. This translates into CASSLDWTGDNSPLHF.

This clonotype showed up just a few times. The rearrangement links TRBV4-1 to TRBJ2-7, with D perhaps being TRBD1 or TRBD2 (5 bases each). The CDR3 consists of 14 residues. Trimming took 4 bases from V and 7 from J, leaving 17 bases between them. The germline gives CDR1 MGHRA, CDR2 YSYEKL. Here the CDR3 DNA reads TGCGCCAGCAGCCCGGGAAGGGGCCTGGGGGAGCAGTACTTC. Protein: CASSPGRGLGEQYF.

This clonotype was observed a handful of times. This chain joins TRBV15 and TRBJ2-2; no reliable D call. Germline CDR1 reads LNHNV; CDR2 reads YYDKDF (reference sequence). The CDR3 length is 17 residues. The V gene lost 1 base and the J gene lost 6 bases, with 18 bases spanning the gap. CDR3 nucleotides: TGTGCCACCAGCAGAGTCAAGATTATTCGTTCGTCCGGGGAGCTGTTTTTT. Amino acids: CATSRVKIIRSSGELFF. Together with reference TRBV15 and TRBJ2-2, the CDR3 gives the full variable domain: DAMVIQNPRYQVTQFGKPVTLSCSQTLNHNVMYWYQQKSSQAPKLLFHYYDKDFNNEADTPDNFQSRRPNTSFCFLDIRSPGLGDTAMYLCATSRVKIIRSSGELFFGEGSRLTVL.

The J gene is TRBJ2-5, the V gene TRBV9, with TRBD1 matching over 7 bases. This CDR3 comprises 16 residues. CDR1 is SGDLS, CDR2 YYNGEE, per germline. Trimming took 4 bases from V and 5 from J; bases not matched to a gene: 14. Here the CDR3 DNA reads TGTGCCAGCAGCCCACAGACAGGGTACGCCCGGGAGACCCAGTACTTC. This translates into CASSPQTGYARETQYF.

This clonotype was observed many times. V is TRBV28 and J is TRBJ1-2; D gene uncertain. Germline values: CDR1 MDHEN, CDR2 SYDVKM. Trimming removed 8 bases at V and 4 bases at J, with 17 bases between. CDR3 length: 14 residues. The CDR3 DNA reads as TGTGCCAGCTGTTCGCCACCCGAGGGCTATGGCTACACCTTC. Translated: CASCSPPEGYGYTF.

This clonotype has only a few counts. J is TRBJ2-6 and V is TRBV28; D is unresolved. Trimming left V 10 bases short and J 0 bases short, with 10 bases between. There are 14 residues in the CDR3. Germline V gene lookup returns CDR1 MDHEN and CDR2 SYDVKM. The CDR3 DNA is TGTGCCACCGACCGGAACTCTGGGGCCAACGTCCTGACTTTC. Encoded protein: CATDRNSGANVLTF.

At least ten counts were recorded for this clonotype. CDR3 amino acids: CASRVPGPPEQFF. Written as DNA, the CDR3 is TGTGCCAGCAGGGTACCGGGACCTCCGGAGCAGTTCTTC. The V gene is TRBV2, the J gene TRBJ2-1; tentatively, D is TRBD1 or TRBD2 (5 bases each). CDR1 and CDR2 from the germline V gene are SNHLY and FYNNEI. This CDR3 has 13 amino acids. Trimming cost V 6 bases and J 10 bases, with 16 bases left between them.

This clonotype was counted at least ten times. This chain uses TRBV5-4 with TRBJ2-7, with D perhaps TRBD1 or TRBD2 (6 bases each). V lost 2 bases and J lost 3, with 9 bases in between. CDR3 length equals 13 residues. Germline V gene data show CDR1 as SGHNT and CDR2 as YYREEE (reference sequence). The CDR3 loop is CASSFGGLYEQYF. The CDR3 DNA reads as TGTGCCAGCAGCTTCGGGGGCCTCTACGAGCAGTACTTC.

The V gene is TRBV10-3, the J gene TRBJ2-7; the D gene is possibly TRBD2 (6 bases). The germline V gene has CDR1 ENHRY and CDR2 SYGVKD. V was cut by 3 bases and J by 2 bases, with 11 bases left in between. The CDR3 loop spans 14 amino acids. CDR3 nucleotide sequence: TGTGCCATCAGTGATAGCGGTTCCCCCTACGAGCAGTACGTC. Translation: CAISDSGSPYEQYV.

The table lists this clonotype with many counts. This chain uses TRBV18 with TRBJ1-1; D unclear. The V gene lost 1 base and the J gene lost 1 base, with 16 bases spanning the gap. Germline CDR1 and CDR2: KGHSH and LQKENI. The CDR3 totals 17 residues. CDR3 residues: CASSPRQEVSSNTEAFF. DNA of the CDR3: TGTGCCAGCTCACCACGGCAAGAGGTCTCGTCGAACACTGAAGCTTTCTTT.

The V gene is TRBV20-1, the J gene TRBJ2-5; D not certain. Germline V gives CDR1 DFQATT, CDR2 SNEGSKA (reference sequence). Trimming cost V 5 bases and J 7 bases, with 11 bases left between them. CDR3 length: 11 amino acids. Written as DNA, the CDR3 is TGCAGTGCTTATTTAGCAGGGACCCAGTACTTC. It codes for CSAYLAGTQYF.

The rearrangement uses TRBV12-5 and TRBJ2-1; perhaps TRBD1 as D (6 bases). V was shortened by 3 bases and J by 6 bases, with 12 bases between the two germline ends. This CDR3 comprises 14 residues. Looked up from germline, CDR1 is LGHNT and CDR2 is FRNRAP. The CDR3 nucleotides read TGTGCTAGTGGTTTAACAGGGAGTACCAATGAGCAGTTCTTC. Translated: CASGLTGSTNEQFF.

This clonotype was observed at least ten times. The V gene is TRBV20-1, the J gene TRBJ2-1, with 10 bases that match TRBD2. J was trimmed by 4 bases and V by 1 base; bases with no gene match: 4. CDR3 length: 15 amino acids. Germline values: CDR1 DFQATT, CDR2 SNEGSKA (reference sequence). CDR3 loop: CSARVPSGGYNEQFF. The CDR3 DNA reads TGCAGTGCTAGAGTGCCTAGCGGGGGATACAATGAGCAGTTCTTC.

This clonotype appeared many times. V is TRBV20-1 and J is TRBJ2-3, with 11 bases matching TRBD2. The V and J ends lost 8 bases and 5 bases, in that order; junction bases with no gene match: 6. The CDR3 runs to 13 residues. Germline CDR1 is DFQATT and CDR2 is SNEGSKA (reference sequence). The CDR3 nucleotides read TGCAGTCCTCTAGCGGGGGGTGGAGATACGCAGTATTTT. This gives the protein CSPLAGGGDTQYF.

This clonotype was recorded at least ten times. This sequence joins TRBV5-1 and TRBJ2-3; weak D call: TRBD2 (5 bases). The CDR3 runs to 15 residues. V was cut by 1 base and J by 2 bases, with 11 bases left in between. Germline V gene lookup returns CDR1 SGHRS and CDR2 YFSETQ. The CDR3, as DNA: TGCGCCAGCAGCTTGAATCCCGGGAACACAGATACGCAGTATTTT. Translation gives CASSLNPGNTDTQYF.

This clonotype was observed many times. This chain joins TRBV7-8 and TRBJ1-1, with D possibly TRBD1 on 5 matching bases. The ends were cut back, 0 bases at V and 13 bases at J, with 12 bases in the middle. The germline CDR1 and CDR2 sequences are SGHVS and FQNEAQ. The CDR3 has 12 residues. The CDR3 reads CASSLAKRGVFF. CDR3 nucleotides: TGTGCCAGCAGCTTAGCCAAAAGGGGAGTTTTCTTT.

V gene TRBV25-1 combines with J gene TRBJ2-3, with TRBD2 identical over 13 bases. Germline CDR1 and CDR2: MGHDK and SYGVNS. The length of the CDR3 is 17 residues. V lost 7 bases, J lost 4 bases, and 11 bases stayed unmatched. CDR3 DNA: TGTGCCAGCACCGCCCCCGGGACTAGCGGGGTGGCAGATACGCAGTATTTT. This encodes CASTAPGTSGVADTQYF.

In its sample, this clonotype was seen a few times. The chain employs TRBV28 and TRBJ2-5; D is possibly TRBD2 (6 bases). This CDR3 region has 15 residues. V was clipped by 3 bases and J by 1 base, with 12 bases between them. Germline CDR1 reads MDHEN; CDR2 reads SYDVKM. CDR3 amino acids: CASSFSRLVQETQYF. The CDR3 DNA reads TGTGCCAGCAGTTTCTCCCGACTAGTCCAAGAGACCCAGTACTTC. Drawing the rest from reference TRBV28 and TRBJ2-5, the complete variable domain is DVKVTQSSRYLVKRTGEKVFLECVQDMDHENMFWYRQDPGLGLRLIYFSYDVKMKEKGDIPEGYSVSREKKERFSLILESASTNQTSMYLCASSFSRLVQETQYFGPGTRLLVL.

This clonotype came up once. The gene calls are TRBV5-1 and TRBJ2-1; 16 bases match TRBD2. Germline V lookup: CDR1 SGHRS, CDR2 YFSETQ. The junction had 7 bases not matched to a gene; V was cut back by 4 bases and J by 9 bases. There are 16 residues in the CDR3. The CDR3 bases are TGCGCCAGCAGCCGCGGGACTAGCGGGGGGGCCCCTGAGCAGTTCTTC. It specifies CASSRGTSGGAPEQFF. The whole variable domain, remainder taken from reference TRBV5-1 and TRBJ2-1, is KAGVTQTPRYLIKTRGQQVTLSCSPISGHRSVSWYQQTPGQGLQFLFEYFSETQRNKGNFPGRFSGRQFSNSRSEMNVSTLELGDSALYLCASSRGTSGGAPEQFFGPGTRLTVL.

This clonotype was seen many times. The rearrangement joins TRBV12-3 or TRBV12-4 to TRBJ1-5, with 8 bases matching TRBD1. J was trimmed by 5 bases and V by 6 bases; bases with no gene match: 9. The CDR3 contains 15 residues. This CDR3 reads CASSADRVKYQPQHF. CDR3 DNA: TGTGCCAGCAGCGCGGACAGGGTGAAATATCAGCCCCAGCATTTT.

This clonotype was detected many times. The CDR3 region has the DNA TGTGCCACCAGCAGAGTGGGGGGAATTGATGGCTACACCTTC. Its translation: CATSRVGGIDGYTF. The V gene is TRBV15, the J gene TRBJ1-2, with a weak D call TRBD1 (5 bases). The CDR3 loop spans 14 amino acids. CDR1 LNHNV and CDR2 YYDKDF come from the germline V gene (reference sequence). V was trimmed by 1 base and J by 6 bases, leaving 12 bases between them.

This clonotype was detected many times. The chain employs TRBV28 and TRBJ1-2, with D perhaps matching TRBD1 (6 bases). V was trimmed by 3 bases and J by 6 bases, leaving 8 bases between them. CDR1 is MDHEN, CDR2 SYDVKM, per germline. The CDR3 covers 12 residues. CDR3 region: CASSFRGHGYTF. The DNA for the CDR3 is TGTGCCAGCAGTTTCAGGGGTCATGGCTACACCTTC.

This clonotype was counted ten times or more. The V and J genes are TRBV20-1 and TRBJ1-1; D not certain. Trimming took off 0 bases at V and 4 bases at J, with 6 bases between the two ends. Germline-derived CDR1 and CDR2 are DFQATT and SNEGSKA (reference sequence). The length of the CDR3 is 12 residues. The chain's CDR3 is CSARDPPTEAFF. The DNA for the CDR3 is TGCAGTGCTAGAGATCCCCCCACTGAAGCTTTCTTT.

In this sample, this clonotype turned up many times. This chain connects TRBV7-9 to TRBJ1-6; 11 nucleotides line up with TRBD1. The CDR3 consists of 16 residues. The germline V gene encodes CDR1 SEHNR and CDR2 FQNEAQ (reference sequence). Trimming at V came to 5 bases and at J to 9 bases, leaving 9 bases not matched to a gene. The CDR3 bases are TGTGCCAGCAGCCCCCATCCAGGGACAGGGGGTTCACCCCTCCACTTT. It specifies CASSPHPGTGGSPLHF.

This chain uses TRBV2 with TRBJ1-2; D ambiguous. Germline V gives CDR1 SNHLY, CDR2 FYNNEI. The CDR3 has 13 amino acids. Trimming shortened V by 5 bases and J by 4 bases, and 11 bases separated the two germline ends. Here the CDR3 reads CASSIKISYGYTF. Here the CDR3 DNA reads TGTGCCAGCAGTATTAAGATCTCCTATGGCTACACCTTC.

This clonotype was seen only a few times. The chain is built from TRBV7-3 and TRBJ2-1, with D tentatively TRBD2 (6 bases). The V end lost 1 base, the J end lost 5 bases, and 12 bases lay between the germline ends. The CDR3 length is 15 residues. Germline CDR1 is SGHTA and CDR2 is FQGTGA. The CDR3 sequence is CASSLSLASHNEQFF. DNA of the CDR3: TGTGCCAGCAGCTTAAGTCTAGCGAGCCACAATGAGCAGTTCTTC.